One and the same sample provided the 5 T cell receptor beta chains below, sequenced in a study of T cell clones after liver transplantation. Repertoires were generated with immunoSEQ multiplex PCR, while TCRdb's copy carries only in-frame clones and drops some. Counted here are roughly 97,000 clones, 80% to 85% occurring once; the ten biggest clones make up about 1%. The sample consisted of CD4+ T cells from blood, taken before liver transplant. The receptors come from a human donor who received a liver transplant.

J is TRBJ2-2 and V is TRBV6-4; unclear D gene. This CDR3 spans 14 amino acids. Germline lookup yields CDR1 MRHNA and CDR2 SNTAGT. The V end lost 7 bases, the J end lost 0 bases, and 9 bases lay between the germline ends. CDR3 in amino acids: CASKKMTNTGELFF. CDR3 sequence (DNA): TGTGCCAGCAAAAAGATGACGAACACCGGGGAGCTGTTTTTT.

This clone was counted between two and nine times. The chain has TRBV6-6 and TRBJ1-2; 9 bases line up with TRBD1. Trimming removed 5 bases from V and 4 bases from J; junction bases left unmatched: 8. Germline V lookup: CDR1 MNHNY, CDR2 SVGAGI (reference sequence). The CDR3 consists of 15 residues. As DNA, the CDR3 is TGTGCCAGCAGTCGACGGGGGACAGGGAGCTATGGCTACACCTTC. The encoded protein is CASSRRGTGSYGYTF.

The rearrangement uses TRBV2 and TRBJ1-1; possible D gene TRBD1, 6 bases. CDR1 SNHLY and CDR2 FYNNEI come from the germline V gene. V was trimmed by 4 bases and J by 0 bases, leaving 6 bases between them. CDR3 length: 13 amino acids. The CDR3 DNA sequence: TGTGCCAGCAGTGGACAGGTGAACACTGAAGCTTTCTTT. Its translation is CASSGQVNTEAFF.

The CDR3 spells CASSIGANSYNEQFF. The CDR3 region has the DNA TGTGCCAGTAGTATTGGAGCGAACTCCTACAATGAGCAGTTCTTC. The chain uses TRBV19 and TRBJ2-1, with unresolved D. The CDR3 loop spans 15 amino acids. Germline CDR1 and CDR2: LNHDA and SQIVND (reference sequence). V lost 3 bases and J lost 0, with 9 bases in between. The full variable domain, with the rest looked up from reference TRBV19 and TRBJ2-1, is DGGITQSPKYLFRKEGQNVTLSCEQNLNHDAMYWYRQDPGQGLRLIYYSQIVNDFQKGDIAEGYSVSREKKESFPLTVTSAQKNPTAFYLCASSIGANSYNEQFFGPGTRLTVL.

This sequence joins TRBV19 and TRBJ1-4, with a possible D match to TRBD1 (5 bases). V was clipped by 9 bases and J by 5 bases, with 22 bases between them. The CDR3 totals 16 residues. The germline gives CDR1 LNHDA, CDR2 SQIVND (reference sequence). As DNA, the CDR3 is TGTGCCAGCGCCAGGGATTTTGGTCCCACGAATGAAAAACTGTTTTTT. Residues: CASARDFGPTNEKLFF.